This T cell receptor beta chain originates from a study of response to subunit inactivated influenza vaccine. This CDR3 has 15 residues. Germline CDR1 reads MGHRA; CDR2 reads YSYEKL. Trimming took 0 bases from V and 2 from J; bases not matched to a gene: 3. One entry per CDR3 protein results from TCRdb running MiXCR on the RT-PCR reads. The sample includes 290,000 or so distinct CDR3 sequences, around 22% seen only once; the top ten take 9% to 12%. The source was PBMCs from blood, collected approximately 20 months after vaccination. V gene TRBV4-1 combines with J gene TRBJ2-5, with 7 bases matching TRBD2. This clonotype was obtained from a man aged 45 to 70 who received an inactivated influenza vaccine. CDR3 sequence (DNA): TGCGCCAGCAGCCAAGATCCGGGACTACAAGAGACCCAGTACTTC. Its protein product is CASSQDPGLQETQYF.